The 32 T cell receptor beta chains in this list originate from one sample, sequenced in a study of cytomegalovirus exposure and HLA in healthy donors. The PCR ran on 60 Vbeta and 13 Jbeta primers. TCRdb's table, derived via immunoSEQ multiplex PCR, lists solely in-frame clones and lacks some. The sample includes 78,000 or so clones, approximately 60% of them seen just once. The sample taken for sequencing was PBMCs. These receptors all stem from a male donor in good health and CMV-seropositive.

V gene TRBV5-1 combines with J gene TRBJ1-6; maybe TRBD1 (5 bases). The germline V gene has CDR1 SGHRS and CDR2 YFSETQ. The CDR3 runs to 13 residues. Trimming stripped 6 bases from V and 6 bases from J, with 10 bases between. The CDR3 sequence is CASTGEVNSPLHF. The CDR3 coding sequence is TGCGCCAGCACGGGGGAAGTTAATTCACCCCTCCACTTT.

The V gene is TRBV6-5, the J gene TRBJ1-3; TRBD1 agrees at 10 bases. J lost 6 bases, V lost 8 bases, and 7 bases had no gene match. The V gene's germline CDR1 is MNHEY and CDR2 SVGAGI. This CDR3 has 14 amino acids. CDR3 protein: CASLGTGDVNTIYF. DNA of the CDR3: TGTGCCAGCCTGGGGACAGGGGATGTAAACACCATATATTTT.

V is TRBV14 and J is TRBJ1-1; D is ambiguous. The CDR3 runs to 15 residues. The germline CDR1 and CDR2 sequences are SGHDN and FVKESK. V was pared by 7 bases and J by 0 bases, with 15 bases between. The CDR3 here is CASTPDPGMNTEAFF. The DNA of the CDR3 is TGTGCCAGCACCCCAGATCCGGGGATGAACACTGAAGCTTTCTTT.

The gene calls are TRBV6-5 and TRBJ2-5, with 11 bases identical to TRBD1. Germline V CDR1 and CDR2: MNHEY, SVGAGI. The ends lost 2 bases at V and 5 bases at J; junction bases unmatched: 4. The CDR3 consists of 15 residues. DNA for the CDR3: TGTGCCAGCAGTTACGGGGGGACAGGGGGGGAGACCCAGTACTTC. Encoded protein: CASSYGGTGGETQYF.

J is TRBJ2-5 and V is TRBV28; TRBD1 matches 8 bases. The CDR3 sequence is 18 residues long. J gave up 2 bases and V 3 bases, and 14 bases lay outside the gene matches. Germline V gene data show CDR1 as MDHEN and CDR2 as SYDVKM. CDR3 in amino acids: CASSFLSLGRGHQETQYF. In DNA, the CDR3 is TGTGCCAGCAGTTTCCTCTCTCTTGGCAGGGGGCATCAAGAGACCCAGTACTTC.

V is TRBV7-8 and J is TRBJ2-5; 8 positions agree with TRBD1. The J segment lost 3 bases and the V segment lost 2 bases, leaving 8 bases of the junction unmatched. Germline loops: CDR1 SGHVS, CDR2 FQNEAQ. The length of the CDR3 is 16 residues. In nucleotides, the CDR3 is TGTGCCAGCAGCTTAACGGGACAGGAGACAAAAGAGACCCAGTACTTC. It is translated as CASSLTGQETKETQYF.

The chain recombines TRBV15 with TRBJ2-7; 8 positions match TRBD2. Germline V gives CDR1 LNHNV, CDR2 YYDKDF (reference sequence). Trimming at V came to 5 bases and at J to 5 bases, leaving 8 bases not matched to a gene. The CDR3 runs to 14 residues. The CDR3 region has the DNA TGTGCCACCAGCGAGGGACTAGAGGACCACGAGCAGTACTTC. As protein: CATSEGLEDHEQYF.

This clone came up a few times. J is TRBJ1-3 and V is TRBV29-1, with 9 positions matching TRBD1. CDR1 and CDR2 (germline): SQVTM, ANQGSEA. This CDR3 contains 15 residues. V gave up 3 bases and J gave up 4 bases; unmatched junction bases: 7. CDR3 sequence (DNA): TGCAGCGTTGACCTGGGACAGGGCGGAGGAAACACCATATATTTT. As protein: CSVDLGQGGGNTIYF.

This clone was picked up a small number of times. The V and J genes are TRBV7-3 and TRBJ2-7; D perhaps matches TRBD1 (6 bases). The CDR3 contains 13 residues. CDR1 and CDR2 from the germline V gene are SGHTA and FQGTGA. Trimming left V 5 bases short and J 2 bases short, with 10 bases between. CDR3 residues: CASSPRQAYEQYF. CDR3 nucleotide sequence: TGTGCCAGCAGCCCCCGACAGGCCTACGAGCAGTACTTC.

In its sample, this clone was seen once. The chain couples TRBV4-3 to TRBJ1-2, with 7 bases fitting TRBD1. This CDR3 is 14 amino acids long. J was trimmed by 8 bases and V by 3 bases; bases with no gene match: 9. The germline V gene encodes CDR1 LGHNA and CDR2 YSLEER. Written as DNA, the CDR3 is TGCGCCAGCAGCCATGACAGGGCCCCCAAGGGCTACACCTTC. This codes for CASSHDRAPKGYTF.

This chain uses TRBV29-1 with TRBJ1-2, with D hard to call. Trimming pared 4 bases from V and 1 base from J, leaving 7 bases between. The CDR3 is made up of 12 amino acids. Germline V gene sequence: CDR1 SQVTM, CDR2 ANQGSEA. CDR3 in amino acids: CSVVHSNYGYTF. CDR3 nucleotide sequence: TGCAGCGTTGTCCACAGTAACTATGGCTACACCTTC.

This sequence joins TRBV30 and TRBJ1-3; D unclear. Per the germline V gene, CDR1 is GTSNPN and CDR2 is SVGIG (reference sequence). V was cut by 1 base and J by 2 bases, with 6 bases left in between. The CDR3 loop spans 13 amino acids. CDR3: CAWSAPPGNTIYF. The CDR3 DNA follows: TGTGCCTGGAGTGCCCCTCCTGGAAACACCATATATTTT.

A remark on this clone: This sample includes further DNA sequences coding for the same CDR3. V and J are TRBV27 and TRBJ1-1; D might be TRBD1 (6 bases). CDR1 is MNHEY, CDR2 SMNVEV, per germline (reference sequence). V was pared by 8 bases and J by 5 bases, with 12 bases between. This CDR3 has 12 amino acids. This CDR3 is CASRDRGTEAFF. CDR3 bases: TGTGCCAGCCGGGATAGGGGGACTGAAGCTTTCTTT.

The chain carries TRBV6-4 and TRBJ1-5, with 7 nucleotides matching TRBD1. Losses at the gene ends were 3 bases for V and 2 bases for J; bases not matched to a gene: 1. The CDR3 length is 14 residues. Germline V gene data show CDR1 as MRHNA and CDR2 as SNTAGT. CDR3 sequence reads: CASSEGGGNQPQHF. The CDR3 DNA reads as TGTGCCAGCAGTGAAGGGGGCGGCAATCAGCCCCAGCATTTT.

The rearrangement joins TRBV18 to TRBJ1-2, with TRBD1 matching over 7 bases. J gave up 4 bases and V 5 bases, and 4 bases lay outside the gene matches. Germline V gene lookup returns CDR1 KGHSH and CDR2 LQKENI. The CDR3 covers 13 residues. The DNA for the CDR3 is TGTGCCAGCTCAACGACAGGGACCTATGGCTACACCTTC. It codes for CASSTTGTYGYTF.

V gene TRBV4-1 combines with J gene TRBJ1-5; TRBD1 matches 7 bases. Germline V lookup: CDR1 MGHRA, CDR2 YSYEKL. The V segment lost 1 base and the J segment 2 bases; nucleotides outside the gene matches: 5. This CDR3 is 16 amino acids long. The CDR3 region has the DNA TGCGCCAGCAGCCAAGGACAGGGAGGAGGCAATCAGCCCCAGCATTTT. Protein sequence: CASSQGQGGGNQPQHF.

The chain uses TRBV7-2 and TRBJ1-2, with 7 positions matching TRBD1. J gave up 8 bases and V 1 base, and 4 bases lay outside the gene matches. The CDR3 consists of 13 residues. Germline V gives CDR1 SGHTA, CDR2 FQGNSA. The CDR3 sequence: CASSLEGGWGYTF. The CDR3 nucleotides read TGTGCCAGCAGCTTAGAAGGGGGCTGGGGCTACACCTTC.

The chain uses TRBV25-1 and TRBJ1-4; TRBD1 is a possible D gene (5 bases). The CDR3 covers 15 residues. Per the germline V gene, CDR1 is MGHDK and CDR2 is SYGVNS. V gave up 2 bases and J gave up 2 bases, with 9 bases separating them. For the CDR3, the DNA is TGTGCCAGCAGTGAAGGCGCAGGGACTAATGAAAAACTGTTTTTT. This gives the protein CASSEGAGTNEKLFF.

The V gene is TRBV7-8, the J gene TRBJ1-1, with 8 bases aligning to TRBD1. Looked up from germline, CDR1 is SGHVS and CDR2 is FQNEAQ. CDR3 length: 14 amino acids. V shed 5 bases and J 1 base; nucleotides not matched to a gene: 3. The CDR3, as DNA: TGTGCCAGCAGCCCGGGACAGGCGAACACTGAAGCTTTCTTT. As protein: CASSPGQANTEAFF.

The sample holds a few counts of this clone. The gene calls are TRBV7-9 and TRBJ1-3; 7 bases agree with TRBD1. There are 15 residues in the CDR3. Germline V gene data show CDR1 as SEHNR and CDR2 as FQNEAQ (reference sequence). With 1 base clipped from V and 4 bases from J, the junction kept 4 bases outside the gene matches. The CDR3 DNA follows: TGTGCCAGCAGCTTAGAGGGGGCGAAGGGAAACACCATATATTTT. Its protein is CASSLEGAKGNTIYF.

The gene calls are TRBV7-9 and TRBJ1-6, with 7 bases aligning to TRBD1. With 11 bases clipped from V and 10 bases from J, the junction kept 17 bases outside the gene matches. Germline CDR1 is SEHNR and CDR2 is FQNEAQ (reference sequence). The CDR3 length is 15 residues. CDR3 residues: CASRGPPGTASPLHF. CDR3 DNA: TGTGCCTCAAGAGGCCCCCCCGGGACAGCCTCACCCCTCCACTTT.

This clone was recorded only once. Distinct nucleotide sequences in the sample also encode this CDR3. CDR3: CASSGVRGRANEKLFF. The CDR3 coding sequence is TGTGCCAGCAGTGGCGTAAGGGGGCGGGCTAATGAAAAACTGTTTTTT. The chain combines TRBV28 with TRBJ1-4; 7 bases match TRBD1. The V segment lost 5 bases and the J segment 3 bases; nucleotides outside the gene matches: 9. Germline CDR1 reads MDHEN; CDR2 reads SYDVKM. The CDR3 extends over 16 amino acids.

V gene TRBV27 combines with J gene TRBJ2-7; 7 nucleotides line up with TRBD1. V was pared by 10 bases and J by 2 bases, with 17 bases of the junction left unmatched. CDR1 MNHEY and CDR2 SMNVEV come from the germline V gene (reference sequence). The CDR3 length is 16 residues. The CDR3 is CATAIASTGFPYEQYF. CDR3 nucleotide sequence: TGTGCCACCGCGATTGCTTCGACAGGGTTTCCCTACGAGCAGTACTTC.

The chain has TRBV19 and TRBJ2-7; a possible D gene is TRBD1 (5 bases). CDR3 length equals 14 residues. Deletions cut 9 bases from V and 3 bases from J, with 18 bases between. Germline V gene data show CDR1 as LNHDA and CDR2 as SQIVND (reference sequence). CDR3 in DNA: TGTGCCAGCACAACCCAGGGTGGAAGCTACGAGCAGTACTTC. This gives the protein CASTTQGGSYEQYF.

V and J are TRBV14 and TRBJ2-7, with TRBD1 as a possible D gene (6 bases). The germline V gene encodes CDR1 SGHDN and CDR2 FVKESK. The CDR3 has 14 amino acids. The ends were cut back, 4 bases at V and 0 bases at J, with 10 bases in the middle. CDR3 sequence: CASSLTGPSYEQYF. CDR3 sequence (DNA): TGTGCCAGCAGCCTTACAGGGCCCTCCTACGAGCAGTACTTC.

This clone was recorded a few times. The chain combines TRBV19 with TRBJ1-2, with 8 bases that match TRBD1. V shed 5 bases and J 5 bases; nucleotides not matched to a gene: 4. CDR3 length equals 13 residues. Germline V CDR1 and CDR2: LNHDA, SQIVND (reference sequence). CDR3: CASSSTGEYGYTF. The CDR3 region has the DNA TGTGCCAGTAGTTCGACAGGGGAATATGGCTACACCTTC.

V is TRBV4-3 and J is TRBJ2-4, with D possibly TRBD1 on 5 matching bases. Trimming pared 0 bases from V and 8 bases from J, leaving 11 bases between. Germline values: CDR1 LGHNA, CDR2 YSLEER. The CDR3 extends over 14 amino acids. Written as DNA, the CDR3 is TGCGCCAGCAGCCAAGATGGGCAGGGATACATTCAGTACTTC. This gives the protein CASSQDGQGYIQYF.

The CDR3 region is CASSIGTVPNTEAFF. The CDR3 nucleotides read TGTGCCAGCAGCATCGGGACAGTCCCGAACACTGAAGCTTTCTTT. The chain is built from TRBV5-6 and TRBJ1-1, with 7 bases identical to TRBD1. Germline-derived CDR1 and CDR2 are SGHDT and YYEEEE. This CDR3 is built from 15 residues. V gave up 4 bases and J gave up 1 base; unmatched junction bases: 7.

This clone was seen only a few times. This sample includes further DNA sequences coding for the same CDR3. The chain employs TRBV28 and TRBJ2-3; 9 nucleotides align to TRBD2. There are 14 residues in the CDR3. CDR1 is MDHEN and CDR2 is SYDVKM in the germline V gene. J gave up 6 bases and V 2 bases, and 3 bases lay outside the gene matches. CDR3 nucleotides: TGTGCCAGCAGTTTAGCGGGGGGGCCGGATACGCAGTATTTT. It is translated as CASSLAGGPDTQYF.

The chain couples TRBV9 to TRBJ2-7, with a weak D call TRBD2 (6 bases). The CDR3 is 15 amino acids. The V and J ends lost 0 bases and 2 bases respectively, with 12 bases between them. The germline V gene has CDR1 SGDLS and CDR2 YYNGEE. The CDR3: CASSVGSGFTYEQYF. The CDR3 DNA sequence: TGTGCCAGCAGCGTAGGGAGCGGGTTTACCTACGAGCAGTACTTC. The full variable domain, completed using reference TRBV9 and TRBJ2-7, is DSGVTQTPKHLITATGQRVTLRCSPRSGDLSVYWYQQSLDQGLQFLIQYYNGEERAKGNILERFSAQQFPDLHSELNLSSLELGDSALYFCASSVGSGFTYEQYFGPGTRLTVT.

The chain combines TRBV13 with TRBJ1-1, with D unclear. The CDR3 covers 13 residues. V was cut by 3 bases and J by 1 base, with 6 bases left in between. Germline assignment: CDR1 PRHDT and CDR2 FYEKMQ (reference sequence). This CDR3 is CASSLGGNTEAFF. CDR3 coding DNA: TGTGCCAGCAGCTTGGGAGGGAACACTGAAGCTTTCTTT.

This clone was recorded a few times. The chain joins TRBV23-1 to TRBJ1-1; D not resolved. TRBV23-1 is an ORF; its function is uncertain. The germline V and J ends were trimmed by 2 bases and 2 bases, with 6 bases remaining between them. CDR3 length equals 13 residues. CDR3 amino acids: CASSQTDNTEAFF. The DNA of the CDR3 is TGCGCCAGCAGTCAAACAGATAACACTGAAGCTTTCTTT.